This T cell receptor (beta chain) was found in a study of TIL therapy for anti-PD-1-resistant metastatic lung cancer. At the level of the study: A handful of tumors were EGFR-mutant and two were ALK-rearranged. By whole-exome sequencing, median non-synonymous tumor mutation burden was over 1.2 mutations per megabase.

Findings and limits, study-wide: This highly selected cohort may not generalize to typical lung cancer patients.

A note on this clone: The antigen is unknown.

The libraries were made with immunoSEQ v3. This table comes from immunoSEQ multiplex PCR, and its TCRdb copy is limited to in-frame clones, with some not included. The table lists about 7,500 clones, roughly 69% of them singletons. The CDR3 extends over 13 amino acids. The time point denotes: pre-treatment sample, taken before nivolumab and TIL therapy. Most excised metastases sampled were pleural nodules or supraclavicular lymph nodes. Tumors were harvested before any PD-1/PD-L1 blockade. Sequencing was performed on tumor tissue, taken at baseline. This TCR came from a person between 30 and 79 years old with non-small cell lung cancer. The chain has TRBV21-1 and TRBJ1-1. TRBV21-1 is marked as a pseudogene. In nucleotides, the CDR3 is TGTGCCAGCAGCAAACGGCTAAACACTGAAGCTTTCTTT. Translation: CASSKRLNTEAFF.